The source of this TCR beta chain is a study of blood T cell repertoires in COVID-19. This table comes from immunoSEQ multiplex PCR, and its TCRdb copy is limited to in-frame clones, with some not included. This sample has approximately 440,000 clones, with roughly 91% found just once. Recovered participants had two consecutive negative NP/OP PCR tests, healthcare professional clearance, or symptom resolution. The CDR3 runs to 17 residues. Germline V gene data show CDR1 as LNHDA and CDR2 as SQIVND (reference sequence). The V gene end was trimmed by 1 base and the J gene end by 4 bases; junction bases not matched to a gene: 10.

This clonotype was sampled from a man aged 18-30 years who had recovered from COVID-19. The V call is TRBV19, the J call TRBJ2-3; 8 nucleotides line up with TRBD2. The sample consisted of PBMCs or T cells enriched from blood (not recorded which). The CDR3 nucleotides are TGTGCCAGTAGTATAGGGGCCGGGAGGGCCGTGGCAGATACGCAGTATTTT. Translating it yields CASSIGAGRAVADTQYF.